The entry below describes one T cell receptor beta chain. What it recognizes is unknown. The sample is drawn from a study of shared clonotypes between healthy human individuals. Study as a whole: Researchers assigned three CD4 naive, three CD4 memory, two CD8 naive and one CD8 memory plate to each donor. Study-wide points: Tissues were not sampled, only blood, and their repertoires likely differ. Relative to memory subsets, naive subsets generally showed larger estimated richness.

CDR3 length equals 12 residues. With 1 base removed from V and 6 bases from J, the gap between germline ends came to 1 base. The germline V gene encodes CDR1 SGHVS and CDR2 FNYEAQ. TCRdb's table, derived via immunoSEQ multiplex PCR, lists solely in-frame clones and lacks some. The sample yields 2.3 million or so clones, 90% to 95% seen once. The clonotype comes from a man between 18 and 29 years old in good health. Some clones in this sample may be carry-over from other donors' samples. V and J are TRBV7-6 and TRBJ1-6; D uncertain. The specimen was naive CD4+ T cells from PBMCs. The subset was: CD45RA+ positively selected. The CDR3 spells CASSLVNSPLHF. CDR3 in DNA: TGTGCCAGCAGCTTAGTTAATTCACCCCTCCACTTT.